This TCR beta chain was captured in a study of spatial heterogeneity in lung cancer. In the study overall: The average count in raw reads for each unique TCR and UMI combination exceeded nine appearances. General study points: Among blood samples, ubiquitous expanded tumor TCRs appeared more at resection than at follow-up.

The table lists this clonotype with many counts. Its specificity is unknown. TCRdb used MiXCR to reprocess the 5' RACE reads, holding one entry per CDR3 protein. The repertoire consists of approximately 11,000 distinct CDR3 sequences, with more than 15% occurring once and the leading ten covering roughly 52%. Germline V gene lookup returns CDR1 KGHDR and CDR2 SFDVKD. Trimming left V 6 bases short and J 6 bases short, with 18 bases between. The CDR3 runs 15 residues. As to time point: sample taken at primary tumor resection. No cell sorting; template was whole RNA from tumor, lung tissue or PBMC. The donors comprised about 70 untreated early-stage non-small cell lung cancer patients.

The V and J genes are TRBV24-1 and TRBJ2-3; D remains unclear. The source of this sequence is a male donor with early-stage non-small cell lung cancer. Specimen: PBMCs, collected at surgery. The CDR3 loop reads CATSFSVGSWDTQYF. CDR3 nucleotide sequence: TGTGCCACCAGTTTCTCCGTGGGTAGCTGGGATACGCAGTATTTT.